This T cell receptor (beta chain) was documented in a study of T cell responses to AZD1222 COVID-19 vaccine. Some clones are missing from TCRdb's copy, which holds only in-frame ones; the method was immunoSEQ multiplex PCR. The table records about 140,000 clones, more than 75% of them present only once. In its sample, this clone was seen a few times. Antigen: not known. The V gene's germline CDR1 is KGHSH and CDR2 LQKENI. V was cut by 3 bases and J by 5 bases, with 14 bases left in between. This CDR3 contains 14 residues. Findings and limits, study-wide: Unmutated regions of variants are reportedly targeted by nearly half of spike-specific TCRs. Regions 160-218 and 743-854 held dominance among vaccine-associated CD4 TCRs, which spanned spike. Females made up more of the donors, who were largely white British, and clonal diversity may have come out too low.

Source: peripheral blood, taken 28 days after the second AZD1222 dose. The receptor comes from an adult who received the AZD1222 COVID-19 vaccine. The chain is built from TRBV18 and TRBJ2-7; TRBD1 or TRBD2 may be the D gene (6 bases each). For the CDR3, the DNA is TGTGCCAGCTCACCCGGGACATCGGGAGACGAGCAGTACTTC. Translation: CASSPGTSGDEQYF.